The 5 T cell receptor beta chains given below trace back to one sample, sequenced in a study of CD8 T cells in ankylosing spondylitis. TCRdb processed the 5' RACE reads anew with MiXCR; each CDR3 protein has one entry. Of 200,000 to 300,000 distinct CDR3 sequences listed, less than 9.5% are singletons. Sequenced input: blood, either unsorted or a sorted T cell fraction (not recorded which). The source of these receptors is a female donor with ankylosing spondylitis or in good health (not recorded which).

This clonotype has a count of ten or more. The chain couples TRBV7-6 to TRBJ2-1; D might be TRBD2 (5 bases). CDR1 SGHVS and CDR2 FNYEAQ come from the germline V gene. With 0 bases removed from V and 6 bases from J, the gap between germline ends came to 12 bases. This CDR3 region has 15 residues. CDR3 nucleotide sequence: TGTGCCAGCAGCTTAGCGCCCCTAGCAGGCAATGAGCAGTTCTTC. As protein: CASSLAPLAGNEQFF.

A few counts support this clonotype. The V gene is TRBV7-9, the J gene TRBJ2-1; TRBD2 is a possible D gene (5 bases). Between the trimmed V and J ends, which lost 2 bases and 10 bases, there was a span of 15 bases. The CDR3 runs 14 residues. Germline CDR1 SEHNR, CDR2 FQNEAQ (reference sequence). CDR3 residues: CASSLSSIRGEQFF. DNA of the CDR3: TGTGCCAGCAGCTTATCTAGCATCCGAGGGGAGCAGTTCTTC. The variable domain in full, with the rest retrieved from reference TRBV7-9 and TRBJ2-1, is DTGVSQNPRHKITKRGQNVTFRCDPISEHNRLYWYRQTLGQGPEFLTYFQNEAQLEKSRLLSDRFSAERPKGSFSTLEIQRTEQGDSAMYLCASSLSSIRGEQFFGPGTRLTVL.

This chain joins TRBV7-9 and TRBJ1-2; D unclear. The CDR3 extends over 14 amino acids. Germline V lookup: CDR1 SEHNR, CDR2 FQNEAQ (reference sequence). The V and J ends lost 5 bases and 8 bases respectively, with 18 bases between them. The CDR3 sequence: CASSPRAAAWGYTF. The CDR3 DNA sequence: TGTGCCAGCAGCCCTCGGGCAGCTGCATGGGGCTACACCTTC.

A word on this clonotype: This clone may be a read error of a much larger clone one base away. The chain employs TRBV29-1 and TRBJ1-1, with 8 bases that match TRBD1. The germline V gene has CDR1 SQVTM and CDR2 ANQGSEA. The CDR3 covers 13 residues. Trimming at V came to 8 bases and at J to 1 base, leaving 6 bases not matched to a gene. CDR3: CSIGQGTNTEAFF. CDR3 sequence (DNA): TGCAGCATCGGACAGGGCACGAACACTGAAGCTTTCTTT.

Ten or more counts support this clonotype. The V call is TRBV5-1, the J call TRBJ2-5; 7 bases fit TRBD2. The CDR3 has 16 residues. Per the germline V gene, CDR1 is SGHRS and CDR2 is YFSETQ. V was pared by 0 bases and J by 5 bases, with 10 bases of the junction left unmatched. The CDR3 region has the DNA TGCGCCAGCAGCTTGGGTGGCGGGAGCATCCTCGAGACCCAGTACTTC. Amino acids: CASSLGGGSILETQYF.